This TCR beta chain emerged from a study of cytotoxic CD8 clonotypes in ibrutinib-treated CLL. On the study more broadly: Recorded responses included approximately 25 partial and 2 complete; following median roughly 74 months, roughly 15 stayed remitted and 12 progressed. Response samples came after a median roughly 11 months of treatment, range 6 to 36.

The sequencing depth, 1 in 200,000 to 1 in 1 million T cells, was the target. Some clones are missing from TCRdb's copy, which holds only in-frame ones; the method was immunoSEQ multiplex PCR. Of 50,000 to 70,000 clones detected, 54% appear once; the ten largest clones hold about 24%. The germline CDR1 and CDR2 sequences are SGHDT and YYEEEE. This CDR3 is 15 amino acids long. With V trimmed by 3 bases and J by 5 bases, 7 bases remained unmatched. This chain uses TRBV5-6 with TRBJ2-7, with 11 bases identical to TRBD2. The sequence was collected from a human donor with chronic lymphocytic leukemia. Sequencing used PBMCs, obtained at disease progression, from a patient treated with ibrutinib. As DNA, the CDR3 is TGTGCCAGCAGCTCTACTAGCGGGAGATCGAACGAGCAGTACTTC. Its protein product is CASSSTSGRSNEQYF. The complete variable domain, with remaining parts taken from reference TRBV5-6 and TRBJ2-7, reads DAGVTQSPTHLIKTRGQQVTLRCSPKSGHDTVSWYQQALGQGPQFIFQYYEEEERQRGNFPDRFSGHQFPNYSSELNVNALLLGDSALYLCASSSTSGRSNEQYFGPGTRLTVT.